One and the same sample provided the 11 T cell receptor beta chains below, sequenced in a study of blood T cell repertoires in COVID-19 (dated by TCRdb to 2020 to 2022). The library was prepared using the immunoSEQ multiplex PCR assay. In TCRdb, the immuneACCESS table is reduced to in-frame sequences with V and J assigned. These tables do not hold every clone; where another copy was compared, an unresolved V gene accounts for under half, and the others remain unexplained. The sample table contains around 290,000 clones; only one count was recorded for around 87% of them. 7.8% of the sample comes from the top ten. Sequencing was performed on peripheral blood. The source of these receptors is a woman in her forties or fifties who had recovered from COVID-19.

The genes are TRBV28 and TRBJ1-2, with D maybe TRBD1 (6 bases). Trimming cost V 5 bases and J 5 bases, with 12 bases left between them. Per germline, CDR1 MDHEN and CDR2 SYDVKM. This CDR3 has 13 amino acids. The CDR3 reads CASSGQRTYGYTF. In DNA, the CDR3 is TGTGCCAGCAGTGGACAGCGGACTTATGGCTACACCTTC.

The chain uses TRBV12-3 or TRBV12-4 and TRBJ2-7; tentative D call: TRBD2 (6 bases). This CDR3 comprises 12 residues. The V end was cut by 6 bases, the J end by 6 bases, with 12 bases between. CDR3 sequence: CASRGPGSEQYF. The CDR3 DNA sequence: TGTGCCAGCAGGGGCCCCGGGAGCGAGCAGTACTTC.

CDR3 nucleotides: TGTGCCAGTACACTTACCGGGACAGGGATTCGAGCTTTCTTT. Translated, it gives CASTLTGTGIRAFF. The rearrangement joins TRBV19 to TRBJ1-1; TRBD1 aligns across 9 bases. Germline V lookup: CDR1 LNHDA, CDR2 SQIVND (reference sequence). The CDR3 runs to 14 residues. With V trimmed by 7 bases and J by 10 bases, 13 bases remained unmatched.

This clone was observed a handful of times. V is TRBV6-5 and J is TRBJ1-2; 8 bases map to TRBD1. The V segment lost 5 bases and the J segment 3 bases; nucleotides outside the gene matches: 8. CDR3 size: 15 residues. Germline lookup yields CDR1 MNHEY and CDR2 SVGAGI. This CDR3 reads CASSSQGALDYGYTF. CDR3 nucleotide sequence: TGTGCCAGCAGTAGTCAGGGGGCGCTTGACTATGGCTACACCTTC.

This clone has a single count. This chain links TRBV6-1 with TRBJ2-7; the D gene is possibly TRBD1 (6 bases). This CDR3 contains 14 residues. The germline V gene encodes CDR1 MNHNS and CDR2 SASEGT. Between the trimmed V and J ends, which lost 2 bases and 0 bases, there was a span of 8 bases. CDR3 coding DNA: TGTGCCAGCAGTGAACTCAGGGGCTCCTACGAGCAGTACTTC. This codes for CASSELRGSYEQYF.

The chain carries TRBV19 and TRBJ1-5; D might be TRBD1 (6 bases). The length of the CDR3 is 19 residues. Germline V gene lookup returns CDR1 LNHDA and CDR2 SQIVND (reference sequence). The ends were cut back, 6 bases at V and 2 bases at J, with 26 bases in the middle. CDR3 region: CASSVLIIRGGRRNQPQHF. The CDR3 nucleotides read TGTGCCAGTAGCGTACTTATCATTCGGGGGGGGCGGCGCAATCAGCCCCAGCATTTT.

The chain has TRBV11-1 and TRBJ1-1; weak D call: TRBD1 (6 bases). The CDR3 is 13 residues long. The V gene lost 6 bases and the J gene lost 10 bases, with 18 bases spanning the gap. Germline V gene lookup returns CDR1 SGHAT and CDR2 FQDESV (reference sequence). The CDR3 bases are TGTGCCAGCAGTCCTCGGGGGGGGCGAAGAGCTTTCTTT. Amino acids: CASSPRGGRRAFF.

The chain couples TRBV7-2 to TRBJ2-5, with a possible D match to TRBD2 (6 bases). Trimming removed 1 base from V and 5 bases from J, with 14 bases in between. Germline-derived CDR1 and CDR2 are SGHTA and FQGNSA. The CDR3 loop spans 15 amino acids. The CDR3, as DNA: TGTGCCAGCAGCTTAGTATCTAGCGCTGGGGAGACCCAGTACTTC. It translates to CASSLVSSAGETQYF.

The chain uses TRBV12-5 and TRBJ2-5; 7 nucleotides align to TRBD2. Germline lookup yields CDR1 LGHNT and CDR2 FRNRAP. The ends lost 1 base at V and 3 bases at J; junction bases unmatched: 2. The length of the CDR3 is 14 residues. CDR3 coding DNA: TGTGCTAGTGGTTTGGGGGGAGGGGAAGAGACCCAGTACTTC. Translated: CASGLGGGEETQYF.

The CDR3 region has the DNA TGTGCCAGCAGCTTAGGACAGGGGGCCGGGGAGCTGTTTTTT. Protein: CASSLGQGAGELFF. This rearrangement joins TRBV11-3 to TRBJ2-2; 9 positions agree with TRBD1. V lost 1 base to trimming and J lost 6 bases; unmatched junction nucleotides: 0. Per the germline V gene, CDR1 is SGHNT and CDR2 is YENEEA. CDR3 length: 14 residues.

V usage is TRBV6-5 and J usage is TRBJ2-7; 11 nucleotides line up with TRBD1. V trimming: 6 bases; J trimming: 5 bases; junction bases outside the gene matches: 9. The germline CDR1 and CDR2 sequences are MNHEY and SVGAGI. This CDR3 region has 15 residues. DNA of the CDR3: TGTGCCAGCAGGCCTCCCGGGACAGGGGGACACGAGCAGTACTTC. Residues: CASRPPGTGGHEQYF.